Below are 25 T cell receptor beta chains sequenced from a single sample in a study of blood T cell repertoires in COVID-19. This table comes from immunoSEQ multiplex PCR, and its TCRdb copy is limited to in-frame clones, with some not included. Here the sample spans 150,000 to 250,000 clones, roughly four fifths being singletons. Sequencing was performed on PBMCs or T cells enriched from blood (not recorded which). These receptors came from a man aged 35 to 55 who had recovered from COVID-19.

The CDR3 coding sequence is TGTGCCAGCCGACTGGACAGGGGGAGGGAGACCCAGTACTTC. Translation: CASRLDRGRETQYF. The V and J genes are TRBV6-5 and TRBJ2-5, with 10 nucleotides matching TRBD1. The germline V gene has CDR1 MNHEY and CDR2 SVGAGI. The CDR3 length is 14 residues. Trimming cost V 8 bases and J 5 bases; bases outside gene matches: 8.

The chain combines TRBV6-2 or TRBV6-3 with TRBJ1-2, with D unresolved. The ends were cut back, 0 bases at V and 7 bases at J, with 12 bases in the middle. Germline V gene sequence: CDR1 MNHEY, CDR2 SVGEGT. The CDR3 loop spans 14 amino acids. CDR3 loop: CASSYSLRAGGYTF. CDR3 DNA: TGTGCCAGCAGTTACTCACTGAGGGCCGGTGGCTACACCTTC.

This chain joins TRBV6-5 and TRBJ2-5, with 10 nucleotides matching TRBD2. V was pared by 6 bases and J by 5 bases, with 6 bases of the junction left unmatched. CDR3 length: 14 amino acids. Germline V gene data show CDR1 as MNHEY and CDR2 as SVGAGI. This chain's CDR3 is CASRWGLARETQYF. The CDR3 bases are TGTGCCAGCAGATGGGGACTAGCGAGGGAGACCCAGTACTTC.

This clone was seen only a few times. The rearrangement uses TRBV25-1 and TRBJ2-1, with TRBD2 as a possible D gene (6 bases). The CDR3 is 15 amino acids. The V end was cut by 5 bases, the J end by 6 bases, with 17 bases between. The germline V gene has CDR1 MGHDK and CDR2 SYGVNS. For the CDR3, the DNA is TGTGCCAGCAGTTCACTAGCACTAAAACTCAATGAGCAGTTCTTC. Amino acids: CASSSLALKLNEQFF. Looking up the rest from reference TRBV25-1 and TRBJ2-1 gives the full variable domain: EADIYQTPRYLVIGTGKKITLECSQTMGHDKMYWYQQDPGMELHLIHYSYGVNSTEKGDLSSESTVSRIRTEHFPLTLESARPSHTSQYLCASSSLALKLNEQFFGPGTRLTVL.

In this sample, this clone turned up a few times. This chain connects TRBV6-2 or TRBV6-3 to TRBJ2-2; D gene ambiguous. The CDR3 extends over 12 amino acids. Germline V gene lookup returns CDR1 MNHEY and CDR2 SVGEGT. V was cut by 5 bases and J by 4 bases, with 5 bases left in between. Here the CDR3 reads CASSAGTGELFF. DNA for the CDR3: TGTGCCAGCAGTGCCGGCACCGGGGAGCTGTTTTTT.

The sample holds a few counts of this clone. The chain couples TRBV2 to TRBJ1-1; 7 bases align to TRBD1. The trim removed 8 bases at V and 0 bases at J, leaving 3 bases unmatched. CDR1 is SNHLY and CDR2 is FYNNEI in the germline V gene. There are 13 residues in the CDR3. Here the CDR3 DNA reads TGTGCCAGCCAAGGACAGGTGAACACTGAAGCTTTCTTT. It yields the protein CASQGQVNTEAFF.

This chain connects TRBV28 to TRBJ1-2, with TRBD1 matching 7 bases. Trimming took 5 bases from V and 7 from J; bases not matched to a gene: 4. This CDR3 is 12 amino acids long. In germline, CDR1 is MDHEN, CDR2 SYDVKM. The CDR3 region is CASSRQGRGYTF. The DNA of the CDR3 is TGTGCCAGCAGTCGACAGGGACGTGGCTACACCTTC.

This chain connects TRBV5-1 to TRBJ2-3; TRBD2 aligns across 8 bases. The germline V gene encodes CDR1 SGHRS and CDR2 YFSETQ. CDR3 length equals 14 residues. V lost 4 bases, J lost 5 bases, and 6 bases stayed unmatched. In DNA form, the CDR3 reads TGCGCCAGCAGCGATGCGGGAGGAGGAGATACGCAGTATTTT. This encodes CASSDAGGGDTQYF.

This chain connects TRBV7-6 to TRBJ2-5, with D tentatively TRBD1 (5 bases). Germline CDR1 is SGHVS and CDR2 is FNYEAQ. The CDR3 length is 15 residues. Between the trimmed V and J ends, which lost 5 bases and 1 base, there was a span of 14 bases. CDR3 DNA: TGTGCCAGCAGCGTCGGACACGTAACCCAAGAGACCCAGTACTTC. Residues: CASSVGHVTQETQYF. The variable domain in full, with the rest retrieved from reference TRBV7-6 and TRBJ2-5, is GAGVSQSPRYKVTKRGQDVALRCDPISGHVSLYWYRQALGQGPEFLTYFNYEAQQDKSGLPNDRFSAERPEGSISTLTIQRTEQRDSAMYRCASSVGHVTQETQYFGPGTRLLVL.

This clone was seen a single time. V usage is TRBV5-1 and J usage is TRBJ1-3, with D possibly matching TRBD1 (6 bases). There are 15 residues in the CDR3. Trimming pared 4 bases from V and 0 bases from J, leaving 11 bases between. Per germline, CDR1 SGHRS and CDR2 YFSETQ. CDR3: CASSPQGSSGNTIYF. CDR3 bases: TGCGCCAGCAGCCCGCAGGGGAGCTCTGGAAACACCATATATTTT.

This sequence joins TRBV10-3 and TRBJ2-2, with TRBD2 identical over 7 bases. CDR1 is ENHRY, CDR2 SYGVKD, per germline. Trimming at V came to 7 bases and at J to 3 bases, leaving 5 bases not matched to a gene. This CDR3 comprises 14 residues. The CDR3 loop is CAINPRGDTGELFF. The DNA for the CDR3 is TGTGCCATCAATCCCCGGGGGGACACCGGGGAGCTGTTTTTT.

CDR3 coding DNA: TGCGCCAGCAGTTACAGGACTAGCGGAAACAATGAGCAGTTCTTC. This encodes CASSYRTSGNNEQFF. V is TRBV10-2 and J is TRBJ2-1; 10 bases are shared with TRBD2. This CDR3 region has 15 residues. Looked up from germline, CDR1 is WSHSY and CDR2 is SAAADI. Trimming at V came to 5 bases and at J to 5 bases, leaving 6 bases not matched to a gene.

The chain links TRBV19 to TRBJ2-2; D perhaps matches TRBD1 (5 bases). V was trimmed by 5 bases and J by 0 bases, leaving 7 bases between them. This CDR3 contains 14 residues. Germline V gene sequence: CDR1 LNHDA, CDR2 SQIVND (reference sequence). The DNA for the CDR3 is TGTGCCAGTAGTCAGGGAACGAACACCGGGGAGCTGTTTTTT. This gives the protein CASSQGTNTGELFF.

The CDR3 loop is CASSFEQGANTGELFF. CDR3 nucleotides: TGTGCCAGCAGCTTTGAACAGGGAGCTAACACCGGGGAGCTGTTTTTT. This sequence joins TRBV7-9 and TRBJ2-2; a weak D match, TRBD1 (6 bases). Trimming took 3 bases from V and 2 from J, leaving 13 bases between them. CDR3 length: 16 residues. In germline, CDR1 is SEHNR, CDR2 FQNEAQ (reference sequence).

The chain employs TRBV7-9 and TRBJ2-3; 8 bases agree with TRBD2. CDR1 and CDR2 (germline): SEHNR, FQNEAQ (reference sequence). This CDR3 region has 16 residues. V lost 2 bases and J lost 0; bases outside the gene matches: 4. The CDR3 sequence: CASSLLLAVSTDTQYF. The CDR3 DNA is TGTGCCAGCAGCTTACTACTAGCGGTGAGCACAGATACGCAGTATTTT.

CDR3 nucleotides: TGTGCCAGCAGCCCGCTAGGCAGGGGAAATTCACCCCTCCACTTT. Its translation is CASSPLGRGNSPLHF. The chain links TRBV5-6 to TRBJ1-6; maybe TRBD1 (6 bases). The germline V and J ends were trimmed by 4 bases and 7 bases, with 15 bases remaining between them. The V gene's germline CDR1 is SGHDT and CDR2 YYEEEE. CDR3 size: 15 residues.

V and J are TRBV5-1 and TRBJ1-4, with TRBD1 matching 11 bases. The V gene end was trimmed by 3 bases and the J gene end by 8 bases; junction bases not matched to a gene: 6. Per germline, CDR1 SGHRS and CDR2 YFSETQ. This CDR3 has 15 amino acids. The CDR3 coding sequence is TGCGCCAGCAGCTCAACCGGGACAGGGGGGGAAAAACTGTTTTTT. Translated: CASSSTGTGGEKLFF. The full variable domain, rest sourced from reference TRBV5-1 and TRBJ1-4, is KAGVTQTPRYLIKTRGQQVTLSCSPISGHRSVSWYQQTPGQGLQFLFEYFSETQRNKGNFPGRFSGRQFSNSRSEMNVSTLELGDSALYLCASSSTGTGGEKLFFGSGTQLSVL.

This clone was seen a few times. The gene calls are TRBV9 and TRBJ1-6, with a possible D match to TRBD1 (5 bases). Germline values: CDR1 SGDLS, CDR2 YYNGEE. V dropped 2 bases and J dropped 9 bases, with 12 bases sitting between them. CDR3 size: 14 residues. The DNA for the CDR3 is TGTGCCAGCAGCGTCGCAGGGATCGGTTCACCCCTCCACTTT. Protein: CASSVAGIGSPLHF. Combining the CDR3 with reference TRBV9 and TRBJ1-6 gives the whole variable domain DSGVTQTPKHLITATGQRVTLRCSPRSGDLSVYWYQQSLDQGLQFLIQYYNGEERAKGNILERFSAQQFPDLHSELNLSSLELGDSALYFCASSVAGIGSPLHFGNGTRLTVT.

The V and J genes are TRBV5-4 and TRBJ2-5; weak D call: TRBD1 (6 bases). This CDR3 is built from 15 residues. Trimming pared 0 bases from V and 4 bases from J, leaving 13 bases between. From germline, CDR1 is SGHNT and CDR2 YYREEE (reference sequence). This chain's CDR3 is CASSLGSGTRETQYF. The CDR3 nucleotides read TGTGCCAGCAGCTTGGGTTCTGGGACACGAGAGACCCAGTACTTC.

This clone was counted a single time. The chain uses TRBV7-9 and TRBJ2-1; weak D call: TRBD2 (6 bases). Trimming pared 6 bases from V and 8 bases from J, leaving 26 bases between. CDR1 is SEHNR, CDR2 FQNEAQ, per germline (reference sequence). This CDR3 is 17 amino acids long. The CDR3 DNA reads TGTGCCAGCAGTTTAATCGCCGGGACTCCGTGGGACGATGAGCAGTTCTTC. It translates to CASSLIAGTPWDDEQFF.

The chain carries TRBV6-5 and TRBJ1-1; D not resolved. Trimming took off 0 bases at V and 0 bases at J, with 2 bases between the two ends. Per germline, CDR1 MNHEY and CDR2 SVGAGI. CDR3 size: 13 residues. The CDR3 loop reads CASSYSMNTEAFF. The CDR3 nucleotides are TGTGCCAGCAGTTACTCCATGAACACTGAAGCTTTCTTT.

This clone showed up just once. The chain has TRBV19 and TRBJ1-5; 8 nucleotides match TRBD1. After removal of 5 bases from V and 0 bases from J, the junction contained 9 bases not matched to a gene. This CDR3 has 17 residues. The germline gives CDR1 LNHDA, CDR2 SQIVND (reference sequence). This CDR3 reads CASSPGWTGYSNQPQHF. For the CDR3, the DNA is TGTGCCAGTAGTCCCGGGTGGACAGGGTATAGCAATCAGCCCCAGCATTTT. The whole variable domain, filled in from reference TRBV19 and TRBJ1-5, reads DGGITQSPKYLFRKEGQNVTLSCEQNLNHDAMYWYRQDPGQGLRLIYYSQIVNDFQKGDIAEGYSVSREKKESFPLTVTSAQKNPTAFYLCASSPGWTGYSNQPQHFGDGTRLSIL.

The V and J genes are TRBV28 and TRBJ1-1, with D uncertain. This CDR3 spans 14 amino acids. V shed 3 bases and J shed 0 bases, with 8 bases lying between them. CDR1 and CDR2 from the germline V gene are MDHEN and SYDVKM. The chain's CDR3 is CASSFMQVNTEAFF. The CDR3 DNA reads TGTGCCAGCAGTTTTATGCAGGTGAACACTGAAGCTTTCTTT.

V gene TRBV7-9 combines with J gene TRBJ1-6; 7 bases are shared with TRBD1. V was clipped by 5 bases and J by 8 bases; unmatched bases: 9. The CDR3 is made up of 15 amino acids. CDR1 is SEHNR, CDR2 FQNEAQ, per germline (reference sequence). The CDR3 bases are TGTGCCAGCAGCGTTTCCGACAGGGTCTATTCACCCCTCCACTTT. It specifies CASSVSDRVYSPLHF.

This clone has only one observation. This chain joins TRBV7-3 and TRBJ2-7, with 7 nucleotides matching TRBD1. V was clipped by 5 bases and J by 5 bases; unmatched bases: 6. Germline values: CDR1 SGHTA, CDR2 FQGTGA. This CDR3 is built from 13 residues. The CDR3 DNA is TGTGCCAGCAGCAGTGACAGGGACAACGAGCAGTACTTC. It specifies CASSSDRDNEQYF.